These 32 T cell receptor beta chains came from one sample sequenced in a study of CD8 T cells in ankylosing spondylitis. TCRdb passed the 5' RACE reads through MiXCR, listing each CDR3 protein once. The top ten hold 32% of the sample, which has around 39,000 distinct CDR3 sequences, around an eighth seen once. The specimen sequenced was synovial fluid, either unsorted or a sorted T cell fraction (not recorded which). These receptor sequences come from a male donor with ankylosing spondylitis.

This clonotype was detected many times. The J gene is TRBJ2-3, the V gene TRBV3-1; 8 nucleotides agree with TRBD2. The CDR3 runs 14 residues. Germline values: CDR1 LGHDT, CDR2 YNNKEL (reference sequence). V trimming: 3 bases; J trimming: 5 bases; junction bases outside the gene matches: 4. Written as DNA, the CDR3 is TGTGCCAGCAGCCATGCGGGGGGCGGAGATACGCAGTATTTT. This codes for CASSHAGGGDTQYF.

V is TRBV6-5 and J is TRBJ2-7; the D gene is possibly TRBD1 (6 bases). V lost 2 bases to trimming and J lost 1 base, with 15 bases between them. The CDR3 has 16 amino acids. Germline loops: CDR1 MNHEY, CDR2 SVGAGI. The CDR3 DNA follows: TGTGCCAGCAGTTACACGACAGGTACCAGGTCCTACGAGCAGTACTTC. It specifies CASSYTTGTRSYEQYF.

Only a few counts were recorded for this clonotype. V usage is TRBV6-4 and J usage is TRBJ1-3; D is ambiguous. The CDR3 spans 17 residues. Trimming pared 6 bases from V and 0 bases from J, leaving 18 bases between. Germline loops: CDR1 MRHNA, CDR2 SNTAGT. The CDR3 loop is CASRRQAPNLSGNTIYF. The DNA for the CDR3 is TGTGCCAGCAGACGGCAGGCGCCGAACCTCTCTGGAAACACCATATATTTT.

This clonotype came up a few times. The gene calls are TRBV5-1 and TRBJ2-1, with a possible D match to TRBD2 (6 bases). The germline V and J ends were trimmed by 0 bases and 3 bases, with 16 bases remaining between them. The germline V gene has CDR1 SGHRS and CDR2 YFSETQ. The CDR3 runs 17 residues. The CDR3 nucleotides read TGCGCCAGCAGCTTGGTATTGTGGCGGGATAGCTACAATGAGCAGTTCTTC. It encodes CASSLVLWRDSYNEQFF.

This clonotype was recorded many times. The V call is TRBV7-9, the J call TRBJ2-1, with D perhaps matching TRBD1 (6 bases). The CDR3 is 13 residues long. Germline values: CDR1 SEHNR, CDR2 FQNEAQ (reference sequence). Trimming took 5 bases from V and 9 from J, leaving 14 bases between them. The CDR3 DNA follows: TGTGCCAGCAGCCTAGGACAGACTGCTGAGCAGTTCTTC. This sequence encodes CASSLGQTAEQFF.

This clonotype was observed at least ten times. The chain has TRBV6-4 and TRBJ2-3; TRBD1 might be the D (6 bases). Trimming removed 5 bases at V and 0 bases at J, with 15 bases between. The CDR3 consists of 16 residues. Germline CDR1 MRHNA, CDR2 SNTAGT. CDR3 loop: CASSPDSPLSTDTQYF. The DNA for the CDR3 is TGTGCCAGCAGTCCGGACAGCCCTCTAAGCACAGATACGCAGTATTTT.

This clonotype was observed at least ten times. This chain uses TRBV9 with TRBJ2-7, with 7 bases identical to TRBD2. Per germline, CDR1 SGDLS and CDR2 YYNGEE. The J segment lost 6 bases and the V segment lost 0 bases, leaving 6 bases of the junction unmatched. This CDR3 comprises 14 residues. The CDR3 bases are TGTGCCAGCAGCGTAGCGCCGGGGGGAGGCGAGCAGTACTTC. Protein sequence: CASSVAPGGGEQYF.

This clonotype came up a few times. The V and J genes are TRBV12-3 or TRBV12-4 and TRBJ1-5; D uncertain. This CDR3 comprises 13 residues. V dropped 7 bases and J dropped 5 bases, with 12 bases sitting between them. The CDR3 protein is CASTQGIDQPQHF. The CDR3 DNA sequence: TGTGCCAGCACCCAAGGGATAGATCAGCCCCAGCATTTT.

This clonotype was seen repeatedly, ten times or more. The CDR3 DNA sequence: TGTGCCAGCAGTTACGGGGGTGGGGCCAACGTCCTGACTTTC. Translating gives CASSYGGGANVLTF. The chain couples TRBV6-2 or TRBV6-3 to TRBJ2-6; D tentatively reads TRBD1 or TRBD2 (5 bases each). Germline loops: CDR1 MNHEY, CDR2 SVGEGT. This CDR3 has 14 residues. V lost 2 bases, J lost 3 bases, and 5 bases lay in between.

In this sample, this clonotype turned up a few times. This sequence joins TRBV6-6 and TRBJ1-1, with unresolved D. Germline assignment: CDR1 MNHNY and CDR2 SVGAGI (reference sequence). Trimming removed 7 bases from V and 0 bases from J, with 6 bases in between. The CDR3 consists of 12 residues. CDR3 DNA: TGTGCCAGCACGCGGATGAACACTGAAGCTTTCTTT. Protein: CASTRMNTEAFF.

This clonotype was observed a few times. This sequence joins TRBV14 and TRBJ2-4; 11 nucleotides agree with TRBD2. With 1 base clipped from V and 0 bases from J, the junction kept 8 bases outside the gene matches. The CDR3 length is 19 residues. Germline V lookup: CDR1 SGHDN, CDR2 FVKESK. The CDR3 loop is CASSQGLAGQVVAKNIQYF. The DNA for the CDR3 is TGTGCCAGCAGCCAAGGACTAGCGGGACAGGTGGTAGCCAAAAACATTCAGTACTTC.

The genes are TRBV9 and TRBJ2-5, with 9 bases lining up with TRBD2. Germline V gene sequence: CDR1 SGDLS, CDR2 YYNGEE. The CDR3 contains 15 residues. V was clipped by 0 bases and J by 6 bases; unmatched bases: 6. The CDR3 bases are TGTGCCAGCAGCGTAGCGGCTAGCGGGACGAAGACCCAGTACTTC. Translation: CASSVAASGTKTQYF.

This clonotype was seen a handful of times. This rearrangement joins TRBV5-1 to TRBJ2-3; D is ambiguous. Between the trimmed V and J ends, which lost 0 bases and 6 bases, there was a span of 11 bases. CDR1 SGHRS and CDR2 YFSETQ come from the germline V gene. The CDR3 covers 14 residues. The CDR3 sequence is CASSLDPDADTQYF. The CDR3 coding sequence is TGCGCCAGCAGCTTGGATCCAGATGCCGATACGCAGTATTTT.

The sample holds a few counts of this clonotype. The V call is TRBV10-3, the J call TRBJ2-1, with 8 nucleotides matching TRBD2. The CDR3 length is 14 residues. CDR1 and CDR2 (germline): ENHRY, SYGVKD. J gave up 2 bases and V 7 bases, and 4 bases lay outside the gene matches. This chain's CDR3 is CAIMEAGAYNEQFF. The CDR3 DNA reads TGTGCCATCATGGAAGCGGGGGCCTACAATGAGCAGTTCTTC.

This clonotype was seen many times. This chain joins TRBV28 and TRBJ2-3; D is ambiguous. Germline V gene data show CDR1 as MDHEN and CDR2 as SYDVKM. The CDR3 extends over 14 amino acids. V was clipped by 3 bases and J by 2 bases, with 9 bases between them. The CDR3 region has the DNA TGTGCCAGCAGTTTTCAGCGATCCACAGATACGCAGTATTTT. Translation gives CASSFQRSTDTQYF.

This clonotype was counted many times. The chain recombines TRBV27 with TRBJ1-2; D is possibly TRBD1 (5 bases). Germline CDR1 is MNHEY and CDR2 is SMNVEV (reference sequence). The germline V and J ends were trimmed by 6 bases and 4 bases, with 15 bases remaining between them. This CDR3 region has 14 residues. The CDR3 reads CASSPGTTAYGYTF. DNA for the CDR3: TGTGCCAGCAGCCCAGGGACCACTGCCTATGGCTACACCTTC.

V gene TRBV6-1 combines with J gene TRBJ2-3, with 7 bases lining up with TRBD1. The CDR3 sequence is 13 residues long. Germline loops: CDR1 MNHNS, CDR2 SASEGT. Trimming took 8 bases from V and 5 from J; bases not matched to a gene: 7. The CDR3 loop reads CASEGAIGDTQYF. CDR3 nucleotides: TGTGCCAGCGAGGGGGCAATAGGAGATACGCAGTATTTT.

This clonotype has more than one count but fewer than ten. This chain links TRBV7-3 with TRBJ2-1, with 7 bases lining up with TRBD1. Losses at the gene ends were 6 bases for V and 5 bases for J; bases not matched to a gene: 13. This CDR3 has 16 residues. Looked up from germline, CDR1 is SGHTA and CDR2 is FQGTGA. The CDR3 DNA follows: TGTGCCAGCAGAGATACACCGGGACAGCCGGACAATGAGCAGTTCTTC. This sequence encodes CASRDTPGQPDNEQFF.

The J gene is TRBJ2-7, the V gene TRBV18; TRBD1 agrees at 7 bases. V lost 3 bases and J lost 8; bases outside the gene matches: 10. There are 14 residues in the CDR3. Germline values: CDR1 KGHSH, CDR2 LQKENI. The CDR3 loop is CASSPWDSRPKQYF. The CDR3, as DNA: TGTGCCAGCTCACCGTGGGACAGCCGCCCCAAGCAGTACTTC.

The table lists this clonotype with a few counts. This chain links TRBV10-3 with TRBJ2-2; TRBD1 might be the D (6 bases). Germline CDR1 is ENHRY and CDR2 is SYGVKD. The CDR3 length is 13 residues. V lost 5 bases, J lost 7 bases, and 11 bases lay in between. This CDR3 reads CAISLQGNGELFF. For the CDR3, the DNA is TGTGCCATCAGTTTACAGGGAAACGGGGAGCTGTTTTTT.

J is TRBJ2-7 and V is TRBV7-3, with 7 bases matching TRBD1. J gave up 3 bases and V 6 bases, and 8 bases lay outside the gene matches. CDR3 length: 14 residues. The germline CDR1 and CDR2 sequences are SGHTA and FQGTGA. CDR3 in amino acids: CASSYDRVGYEQYF. The CDR3 DNA reads as TGTGCCAGCAGTTACGACAGGGTCGGCTACGAGCAGTACTTC. Looking up the rest from reference TRBV7-3 and TRBJ2-7 gives the full variable domain: GAGVSQTPSNKVTEKGKYVELRCDPISGHTALYWYRQSLGQGPEFLIYFQGTGAADDSGLPNDRFFAVRPEGSVSTLKIQRTERGDSAVYLCASSYDRVGYEQYFGPGTRLTVT.

In its sample, this clonotype was seen many times. V usage is TRBV27 and J usage is TRBJ2-5; 9 positions match TRBD2. J lost 4 bases, V lost 5 bases, and 17 bases had no gene match. The CDR3 spans 18 residues. The germline V gene encodes CDR1 MNHEY and CDR2 SMNVEV (reference sequence). Here the CDR3 DNA reads TGTGCCAGCAGTCACAAGTACGACTTAGCGGGAGTGGGAGAGACCCAGTACTTC. It is translated as CASSHKYDLAGVGETQYF.

CDR3 loop: CASSLTSGRTYEQYF. The CDR3 DNA reads as TGTGCCAGCAGCCTGACTAGCGGGAGGACCTACGAGCAGTACTTC. The genes are TRBV7-9 and TRBJ2-7; TRBD2 matches at 13 bases. Germline CDR1 reads SEHNR; CDR2 reads FQNEAQ (reference sequence). CDR3 length: 15 residues. The J segment lost 2 bases and the V segment lost 5 bases, leaving 3 bases of the junction unmatched.

At least ten counts were recorded for this clonotype. Here the CDR3 reads CAKSGTGGLNEQFF. The CDR3 DNA follows: TGTGCCAAATCCGGGACAGGGGGCTTGAATGAGCAGTTCTTC. The chain joins TRBV2 to TRBJ2-1; TRBD1 agrees at 12 bases. The CDR3 has 14 residues. Germline V gives CDR1 SNHLY, CDR2 FYNNEI. The V gene end was trimmed by 10 bases and the J gene end by 7 bases; junction bases not matched to a gene: 8.

The rearrangement joins TRBV11-1 to TRBJ1-4; D uncertain. The CDR3 spans 16 residues. Trimming took off 4 bases at V and 1 base at J, with 13 bases between the two ends. Looked up from germline, CDR1 is SGHAT and CDR2 is FQDESV (reference sequence). CDR3 DNA sequence: TGTGCCAGCAGCTCACGGGGTCGTGGAACTAATGAAAAACTGTTTTTT. It specifies CASSSRGRGTNEKLFF.

This clonotype was counted ten times or more. The rearrangement joins TRBV6-6 to TRBJ1-1, with a possible D match to TRBD1 (5 bases). V dropped 2 bases and J dropped 4 bases, with 8 bases sitting between them. Germline loops: CDR1 MNHNY, CDR2 SVGAGI (reference sequence). The CDR3 extends over 13 amino acids. The CDR3 DNA is TGTGCCAGCAGTTACGGGAGGGGCACTGAAGCTTTCTTT. It translates to CASSYGRGTEAFF.

This clonotype turned up a few times. The chain uses TRBV6-2 or TRBV6-3 and TRBJ1-2, with 8 bases identical to TRBD1. The CDR3 is 17 residues long. Per the germline V gene, CDR1 is MNHEY and CDR2 is SVGEGT. V lost 0 bases to trimming and J lost 3 bases; unmatched junction nucleotides: 9. The CDR3 is CASSYSNLQGAYYGYTF. Here the CDR3 DNA reads TGTGCCAGCAGTTACTCGAATTTGCAGGGGGCTTACTATGGCTACACCTTC.

The rearrangement links TRBV9 to TRBJ2-7; D possibly uses TRBD1 or TRBD2 (5 bases each). The V gene lost 5 bases and the J gene lost 7 bases, with 25 bases spanning the gap. The CDR3 sequence is 16 residues long. The germline V gene has CDR1 SGDLS and CDR2 YYNGEE. The CDR3 nucleotides read TGTGCCAGCAGTTTTACCTCCGGGACCGCAAGAGGAGAGCAGTACTTC. Protein sequence: CASSFTSGTARGEQYF. The variable domain in full, with the rest retrieved from reference TRBV9 and TRBJ2-7, is DSGVTQTPKHLITATGQRVTLRCSPRSGDLSVYWYQQSLDQGLQFLIQYYNGEERAKGNILERFSAQQFPDLHSELNLSSLELGDSALYFCASSFTSGTARGEQYFGPGTRLTVT.

The gene calls are TRBV24-1 and TRBJ2-3; D remains ambiguous. The CDR3 extends over 14 amino acids. Germline assignment: CDR1 KGHDR and CDR2 SFDVKD. Trimming pared 1 base from V and 2 bases from J, leaving 6 bases between. CDR3: CATSDFADTDTQYF. For the CDR3, the DNA is TGTGCCACCAGTGATTTTGCAGACACAGATACGCAGTATTTT.

This clonotype was counted only a few times. The chain joins TRBV29-1 to TRBJ2-2; 8 bases are shared with TRBD1. CDR1 and CDR2 (germline): SQVTM, ANQGSEA. This CDR3 has 14 residues. With V trimmed by 7 bases and J by 1 base, 5 bases remained unmatched. CDR3 nucleotides: TGCAGCGCGGACAGGGAAGGGAACACCGGGGAGCTGTTTTTT. Protein product: CSADREGNTGELFF.

This clonotype came up many times. The chain has TRBV30 and TRBJ2-2, with TRBD1 matching 7 bases. V lost 4 bases and J lost 5; bases outside the gene matches: 10. Looked up from germline, CDR1 is GTSNPN and CDR2 is SVGIG (reference sequence). The CDR3 spans 15 residues. The CDR3 DNA reads as TGTGCCTGGACCCGGCCGGGACAGCAGACCGGGGAGCTGTTTTTT. This gives the protein CAWTRPGQQTGELFF.

The chain links TRBV10-1 to TRBJ2-1, with TRBD2 matching over 7 bases. The germline V gene has CDR1 WNHNN and CDR2 SYGVQD (reference sequence). The V segment lost 3 bases and the J segment 5 bases; nucleotides outside the gene matches: 10. The CDR3 loop spans 16 amino acids. The CDR3 DNA is TGCGCCAGCAGTGAAGGCTTAACTAGCGAAAACAATGAGCAGTTCTTC. Translated, it gives CASSEGLTSENNEQFF.